This record concerns one T cell receptor beta chain sequence. The antigen it recognizes is unknown. No base qualities exist here, and no much larger clone lies one base off it. The cohort consisted of 666 healthy bone marrow donors. At the time of sampling, all cohort members were nominally healthy, though unrecorded immune exposures were likely present. The donor was CMV seronegative and belonged to the group of 350 to 400 seronegative cohort members. A peripheral blood sample was collected from each donor, and TCR beta sequencing was performed on peripheral blood mononuclear cells. The Qiagen DNeasy Blood Extraction Kit was used to extract genomic DNA from the blood cell samples. Looking up the germline V gene yields CDR1 KGHSH and CDR2 LQKENI. V is pruned by 3 bases and J by 7 bases, leaving 3 bases of the junction without a gene match. There are 12 amino acids in the CDR3, from cysteine to phenylalanine inclusive. Here the CDR3 DNA is all that survives: 36 bases in frame from base 1.

This sample stems from a study of cytomegalovirus exposure and HLA in healthy donors (dated by TCRdb to 2016 to 2017). Turning to the overall study: An earlier analysis of 587 of the donors reported roughly 300 Gb of sequence data and 117 million unique TCR beta sequences obtained from about 180 million T cells. In addition to the first cohort of roughly 700 subjects, a separate validation cohort of under 150 different subjects was used. The aim of the study was to test whether cataloging public T cell receptors could identify signatures of past pathogen exposure. The genetic ancestry cluster associated with self-reported Caucasian donors included around 76% of the roughly 360 genotyped donors. Both class I and class II loci were covered by HLA typing, at four-digit resolution. A later analysis re-examined previously published TCR beta repertoires from several hundred donors and added high-resolution HLA genotyping to investigate patterns of TCR occurrence. Across about 370 genotyped donors of the cohort, an average of 235,054 unique TCR beta nucleotide sequences per donor were sequenced, and roughly 18% of those sequences were non-productive. High-throughput TCR immunosequencing, statistical association of individual TCRs with disease status, and machine learning were combined to predict cytomegalovirus infection status. Four to six DR-DQ haplotypes were handled as single units for association and clustering, since linkage in the cohort was strong. Donor age, sex, ethnicity and CMV serostatus were compiled together with the repertoire data. In a later genetic analysis, genome-wide SNP genotypes for about three fifths of the roughly 670 donors were used, and that subset was treated as a discovery cohort. An earlier analysis of approximately 580 of the donors used high-throughput TCR beta sequencing to judge whether each TCR beta V gene segment behaved as functional or pseudogenic. Typing coverage differed by locus: A, B, C, DRB1 and DQB1 were typed in roughly 620-640 donors, DQA1 in 522, DPA1 in nearly 610, and DPB1 in just under 490. The later analysis used no new phenotypic data to find candidate immune exposures, relying instead on TCR beta sequences and their occurrence across donors. The study used immunosequencing to profile the T cell repertoires of approximately 650 subjects and linked those repertoires to cytomegalovirus serostatus. Every discovery cohort repertoire had been produced on one sequencing platform. Roughly 300 gigabases of sequencing data and around 80 million unique TCR sequences made up an early release that covered about 640 HLA-typed donors. Here is what the overall study found, with its caveats: The sequencing pipeline was judged likely to have produced a cluster of highly shared sequence variants as a technical artifact. A further reported finding was that TCR beta sequences accurately predicted the HLA-A and HLA-B alleles for most subjects in the first cohort. The study listed 150 to 200 TCR beta chains as associated with cytomegalovirus. In a later analysis, HLA-associated TCR beta chains were found to be more clonally expanded and to have lower generation probabilities than equally common non-associated chains. Linkage disequilibrium might explain the correlated functional status among segregating V segments, but an unknown experimental factor could not be excluded. In a later genetic analysis, a missense DCLRE1C variant was associated with V-gene and J-gene trimming of TCR beta chains, and the association was replicated in an independent cohort. The 87-base-pair reads could not distinguish some IMGT-functional V segments, including TRBV6-2 and TRBV6-3, so those segments were excluded. In a later analysis, TCR association rates were found to vary across HLA loci, with the most associated TCRs seen for DRB1 alleles and the fewest for HLA-C alleles. In vitro tests confirmed that a few of the cytomegalovirus-associated TCR beta chains recognize cytomegalovirus antigens. Broadly in line with IMGT annotations, most TCR beta V segments showed up in productive rearrangements about 87% or about 30% of the time in an earlier analysis of several hundred of the donors. Specific HLA alleles were associated with 15,000 to 20,000 TCR beta sequences at a false discovery rate of 0.05 in a later analysis. This cohort had only TCR beta chains sequenced, and the lack of alpha or paired-chain data limited which features could be detected. In a later analysis, most CMV-associated TCR beta chains were found to appear HLA-restricted, with HLA associations seemingly driven largely by CMV exposure. When HLA alleles, especially DR and DQ, strongly co-occurred, TCR associations were difficult to assign to individual alleles. According to the authors, the approach could potentially be generalized to other disease states and immunological phenotypes. In a later genetic analysis, fewer N-insertions in productive TCRs were reported among donors in an Asian-associated ancestry cluster than the approximately 670-donor mean. Because counts were too low, more than 15 rarely observed V segments, including chromosome 9 orphons, were excluded from the earlier analysis of 500 to 700 of the donors. Presence/absence analyses assumed roughly uniform sequencing depth across donors, an assumption that may not hold. Cytomegalovirus status was reported to be diagnosed by the classifier with high specificity and sensitivity in both the original and validation cohorts. In a later analysis, several top co-occurrence clusters were reported to appear linked to parvovirus B19, influenza, CMV and Epstein-Barr virus. CMV serostatus was the only immune exposure information available for the cohort. Most TCR sequences were observed very rarely across donors, whereas some public TCRs were present in many individuals. HLA typing was unavailable for some donors at each locus, so association tests used only the typed subset.

The library was generated by the immunoSEQ multiplex PCR assay. A mixture of 60 forward primers for TCR Vbeta segments and 13 reverse primers for TCR Jbeta segments was used in the multiplex PCR. Amplification of the CDR3 region of rearranged TCR beta genes was performed with a multiplex PCR assay on genomic DNA. The Illumina HiSeq System was used to sequence the amplified TCR beta libraries as 87-base-pair reads. In the source study's methods: Across the roughly 640 repertoires, a later analysis counted 75 million to 90 million unique TCR beta chains, around 10 million of which were shared by at least two donors. Raw reads were error-corrected and collapsed into unique sequences by a nearest-neighbor algorithm in which closely related sequences were merged to remove PCR and sequencing errors. V, D and J gene segments were assigned by aligning CDR3 sequences to IMGT reference sequences. Each retained sequence needed at least a six-nucleotide match to both a V gene segment and a J gene segment. Rearrangements were called productive when the CDR3 lacked stop codons and stayed in frame with V and J; all others were non-productive. Following IMGT convention, CDR3 was defined as the stretch from the second conserved V-encoded cysteine to the conserved J-encoded phenylalanine. Sequences without an unambiguous match to a single V gene segment were excluded from the earlier analysis of approximately 600 of the donors. An earlier analysis of several hundred of the donors called V segments functional above 56.7% productive rearrangements and segregating when the between-donor standard deviation exceeded 5%. A statistical classification framework was built for diagnosing cytomegalovirus status from the catalog of TCR beta chain sequences. In a later analysis, TCR nucleotide sequences were compared against IMGT/GENE-DB human TR gene sequences so that V and J genes could be assigned. A later analysis assigned CDR3 sequences and most-parsimonious VDJ recombination scenarios with the TCRdist pipeline. In a later analysis, each TCR beta chain was defined by its CDR3 amino acid sequence together with its V-gene family, and reads without a unique V-gene family were excluded. In a later analysis, 450 to 600 highly shared, low-generation-probability nucleotide sequences were removed to address suspected cross-contamination and a sequencing artifact. For each public chain, a later analysis derived a clonal expansion index from normalized ranks of inferred template counts within each repertoire. In a later analysis, generation probabilities were computed using a VDJ recombination model fitted to out-of-frame rearrangements, and the results were checked against IGoR. In a later analysis, TCR-TCR, TCR-HLA and TCR-CMV co-occurrence was scored with hypergeometric tests, and a repertoire-size bias correction was applied to TCR pairs. To estimate false discovery rates, a later analysis permuted the HLA or CMV assignments 20 times. In a later analysis, co-occurring TCRs were grouped using DBSCAN, with TCRdist sequence similarity added in when clustering inside HLA-allele-positive subsets. Repertoires with fewer than 30,000 or more than 120,000 public chains were left out of co-occurrence clustering, as were several repertoires with anomalous nucleotide sharing. TCRdb stores this immuneACCESS table with in-frame sequences only. Part of the clones is absent; in the studies checked, under half of the shortfall reflects unresolved V genes, and no reason is known for the rest. That table gives V, J and clone size, and the DNA gave D and trimming. The sample has approximately 110,000 clones on record, 70% to 80% of them singletons. The leading ten clones occupy around 3.1% of the sample.

The sequence came from a middle-aged woman in good health and CMV-seronegative. The sequencing sample was made of PBMCs. The rearrangement combines TRBV18 with TRBJ2-7; 7 bases in the middle match TRBD2. The DNA sequence is TGTGCCAGCTCACCGGAGGGAGGGGAGCAGTACTTC. Protein translation: CASSPEGGEQYF. The full variable domain, completed from the reference TRBV18 and TRBJ2-7 proteins outside the CDR3, reads NAGVMQNPRHLVRRRGQEARLRCSPMKGHSHVYWYRQLPEEGLKFMVYLQKENIIDESGMPKERFSAEFPKEGPSILRIQQVVRGDSAAYFCASSPEGGEQYFGPGTRLTVT.